The present entry profiles one T cell receptor (beta chain) with its context. Its antigen is as yet unknown. In germline, CDR1 is SGHRS, CDR2 YFSETQ. This CDR3 is built from 15 residues. Trimming at V came to 5 bases and at J to 5 bases, leaving 12 bases not matched to a gene. These data come from a study of cytomegalovirus exposure and HLA in healthy donors. General study results and limits: Previous analysis showed most TCR beta V segments were productive about 87% or about 30% of the time.

The PCR employed 60 Vbeta primers together with 13 Jbeta primers. TCRdb's copy holds only in-frame clones and misses some; the assay was immunoSEQ multiplex PCR. This sample has 100,000 to 150,000 clones, with roughly 68% found just once. The clonotype originates from a woman aged 45-60 years in good health and CMV-seropositive. Sequencing used PBMCs. The J gene is TRBJ1-1, the V gene TRBV5-1, with 7 nucleotides matching TRBD1. The CDR3 DNA sequence: TGCGCCAGCAGTTTTCGGACAGGAGGAGGAACTGAAGCTTTCTTT. Translated: CASSFRTGGGTEAFF.